This TCR beta chain stems from a study of glioma-infiltrating T cells after dendritic cell vaccination. Germline CDR1 MNHEY, CDR2 SMNVEV (reference sequence). The length of the CDR3 is 14 residues. V was clipped by 2 bases and J by 5 bases, with 13 bases between them. Up to about 2 ug genomic DNA was used for TCRB CDR3 amplification. The PCR used 60 V beta and 13 J beta primers. Generated by immunoSEQ multiplex PCR, the TCRdb table keeps only in-frame clones and is missing some. The table lists approximately 50,000 clones, approximately 81% of them singletons, with approximately 9.6% in the top ten. The time point is: after dendritic cell vaccination, including at tumor progression/relapse. In this sample, this clone turned up once.

The sequences come from blood, collected after dendritic cell vaccination. This TCR derives from a human donor with glioblastoma. J is TRBJ2-7 and V is TRBV27; perhaps TRBD2 as D (5 bases). The DNA for the CDR3 is TGTGCCAGCAGTTTACGGTCGGGGAGTAACGAGCAGTACTTC. Its protein is CASSLRSGSNEQYF.